This is a list of T cell receptor beta chains from one sample in a study of regulatory T cells in long-lasting Graves disease. TCRdb processed the multiplex PCR reads anew with MiXCR; each CDR3 protein has one entry. In the table there are roughly 440,000 distinct CDR3 sequences, 16% of which are singletons. The same data also went into a second study, on T cells in Graves' hyperthyroidism and ophthalmopathy.

The sample here was peripheral blood mononuclear cells (PBMCs), taken at new diagnosis, from a patient treated with antithyroid drugs. The receptors stem from a young woman with Graves disease. Each CDR3 is given without its conserved first and last residue. Each record gives: V gene, J gene, CDR3 protein.

v_call: TRBV28
j_call: TRBJ2-7
cdr3_aa: ASTQTGFRYEQY

v_call: TRBV5-1
j_call: TRBJ1-4
cdr3_aa: ASSLGAGPNEKLF

v_call: TRBV20-1
j_call: TRBJ2-1
cdr3_aa: SAKVPGGESYNEQF

v_call: TRBV27
j_call: TRBJ2-3
cdr3_aa: ASSFTGTSTDTQY

v_call: TRBV11-2
j_call: TRBJ2-1
cdr3_aa: ASSLEDRTGLAVTYNEQF

v_call: TRBV4-1
j_call: TRBJ2-1
cdr3_aa: ASSQQSVGLAERHEQF

v_call: TRBV12-3/TRBV12-4
j_call: TRBJ1-3
cdr3_aa: ASSFGSGNTIY

v_call: TRBV6-2/TRBV6-3
j_call: TRBJ2-7
cdr3_aa: ASSTGQGVFGEQY

v_call: TRBV28
j_call: TRBJ2-7
cdr3_aa: ASSPQTSFYEQY

v_call: TRBV5-1
j_call: TRBJ1-6
cdr3_aa: ASSLGQGARNSPLH

v_call: TRBV4-3
j_call: TRBJ2-1
cdr3_aa: ASSQDNLNWTGYNEQF

v_call: TRBV28
j_call: TRBJ2-2
cdr3_aa: AGKGLSAGELF

v_call: TRBV7-2
j_call: TRBJ2-2
cdr3_aa: ASSRTRPSLTGELF

v_call: TRBV18
j_call: TRBJ2-1
cdr3_aa: ASSYDVSSYNEQF

v_call: TRBV7-3
j_call: TRBJ2-7
cdr3_aa: ASSLFLGGGYEQY

v_call: TRBV20-1
j_call: TRBJ1-2
cdr3_aa: SANRDYGYT

v_call: TRBV28
j_call: TRBJ1-1
cdr3_aa: ASSFNQRAF

v_call: TRBV3-1
j_call: TRBJ1-5
cdr3_aa: ASSQVAGKESSGNQPQH

v_call: TRBV10-2
j_call: TRBJ2-4
cdr3_aa: ASSMLLAKNIQY

v_call: TRBV15
j_call: TRBJ2-1
cdr3_aa: ATQMLGGPFNEQF

v_call: TRBV20-1
j_call: TRBJ2-7
cdr3_aa: SARMQIQGEQY

v_call: TRBV6-1
j_call: TRBJ1-2
cdr3_aa: AISPGYYGYT

v_call: TRBV15
j_call: TRBJ2-2
cdr3_aa: ATSREGGRAGTGELF

v_call: TRBV28
j_call: TRBJ2-3
cdr3_aa: ASSLVSPNTQY

v_call: TRBV20-1
j_call: TRBJ2-1
cdr3_aa: SARMTSGRYEQF

v_call: TRBV7-2
j_call: TRBJ1-3
cdr3_aa: ASSSQGTYSGNTIY

v_call: TRBV29-1
j_call: TRBJ2-2
cdr3_aa: SVYGTSGTGELF

v_call: TRBV5-1
j_call: TRBJ2-1
cdr3_aa: ASSFQGGSEQF

v_call: TRBV27
j_call: TRBJ1-2
cdr3_aa: ASSLLGYGYT

v_call: TRBV6-1
j_call: TRBJ2-7
cdr3_aa: ASSHRSSSYEQY

v_call: TRBV6-1
j_call: TRBJ1-2
cdr3_aa: ASSPGTASLLYYGYT

v_call: TRBV7-6
j_call: TRBJ2-2
cdr3_aa: ASSYASGSPNTGELF

v_call: TRBV6-5
j_call: TRBJ2-2
cdr3_aa: ASSSFSWANTGELF

v_call: TRBV7-2
j_call: TRBJ1-2
cdr3_aa: ASSLILRGSNYGYT

v_call: TRBV11-3
j_call: TRBJ2-3
cdr3_aa: ASSLVGGRAADTQY

v_call: TRBV7-9
j_call: TRBJ1-2
cdr3_aa: ASSSSGGYGYT

v_call: TRBV30
j_call: TRBJ2-5
cdr3_aa: AWRPDRQETQY

v_call: TRBV7-2
j_call: TRBJ2-5
cdr3_aa: ASSLVTSGRRGETQY

v_call: TRBV12-3/TRBV12-4
j_call: TRBJ2-3
cdr3_aa: ASQRGLLLPDTQY

v_call: TRBV27
j_call: TRBJ2-3
cdr3_aa: ASSPGQGRISSTDTQY

v_call: TRBV28
j_call: TRBJ1-1
cdr3_aa: ASSFIVQTTEAF

v_call: TRBV28
j_call: TRBJ1-2
cdr3_aa: ASTPGTFGYGYT

v_call: TRBV6-1
j_call: TRBJ2-5
cdr3_aa: ASRRFTKQQETQY

v_call: TRBV27
j_call: TRBJ1-2
cdr3_aa: ASSSQQGRIYGYT

v_call: TRBV9
j_call: TRBJ1-6
cdr3_aa: ASSVQQGNSPLH